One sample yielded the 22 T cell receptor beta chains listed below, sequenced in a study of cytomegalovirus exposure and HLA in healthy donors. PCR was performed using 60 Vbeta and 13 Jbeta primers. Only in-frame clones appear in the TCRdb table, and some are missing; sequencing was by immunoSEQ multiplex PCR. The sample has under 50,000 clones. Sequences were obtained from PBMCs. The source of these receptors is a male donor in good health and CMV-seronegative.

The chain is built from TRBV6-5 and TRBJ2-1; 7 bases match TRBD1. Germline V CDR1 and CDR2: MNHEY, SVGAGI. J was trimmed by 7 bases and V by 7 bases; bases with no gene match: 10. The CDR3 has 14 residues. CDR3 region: CASNVRQGLNEQFF. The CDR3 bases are TGTGCCAGCAATGTTCGACAGGGCCTTAATGAGCAGTTCTTC.

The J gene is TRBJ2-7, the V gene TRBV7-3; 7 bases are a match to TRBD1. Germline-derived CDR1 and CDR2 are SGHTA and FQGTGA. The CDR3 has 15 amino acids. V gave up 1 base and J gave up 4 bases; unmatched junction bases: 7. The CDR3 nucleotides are TGTGCCAGCAGCTTAATGGGGACAGCACTATACGAGCAGTACTTC. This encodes CASSLMGTALYEQYF.

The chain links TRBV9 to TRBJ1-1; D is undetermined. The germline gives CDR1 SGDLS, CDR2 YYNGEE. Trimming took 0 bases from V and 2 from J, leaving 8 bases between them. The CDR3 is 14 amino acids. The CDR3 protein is CASSVGGVNTEAFF. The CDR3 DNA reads TGTGCCAGCAGCGTAGGAGGAGTTAACACTGAAGCTTTCTTT.

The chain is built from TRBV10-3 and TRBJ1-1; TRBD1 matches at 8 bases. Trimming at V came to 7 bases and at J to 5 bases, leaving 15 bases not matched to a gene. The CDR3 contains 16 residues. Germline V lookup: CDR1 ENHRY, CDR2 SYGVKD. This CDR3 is CAIMEGLGQGATEAFF. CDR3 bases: TGTGCCATCATGGAAGGCCTGGGGCAGGGGGCTACTGAAGCTTTCTTT.

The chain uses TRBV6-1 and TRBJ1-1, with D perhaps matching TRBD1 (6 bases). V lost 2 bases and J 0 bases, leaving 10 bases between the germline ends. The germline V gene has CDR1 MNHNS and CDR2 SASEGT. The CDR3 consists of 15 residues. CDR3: CASSEWGQMNTEAFF. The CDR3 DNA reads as TGTGCCAGCAGTGAATGGGGACAAATGAACACTGAAGCTTTCTTT.

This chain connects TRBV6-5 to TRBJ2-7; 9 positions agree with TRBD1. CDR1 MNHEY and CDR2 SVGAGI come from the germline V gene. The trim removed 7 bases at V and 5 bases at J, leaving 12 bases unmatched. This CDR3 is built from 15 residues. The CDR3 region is CASKGVGTGNNEQYF. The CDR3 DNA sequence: TGTGCCAGCAAGGGGGTCGGGACAGGGAACAACGAGCAGTACTTC.

Here the CDR3 DNA reads TGTGCCAGCGGGCGGGTCGGCGGAACCTACGAGCAGTACTTC. It codes for CASGRVGGTYEQYF. V usage is TRBV7-9 and J usage is TRBJ2-7; maybe TRBD2 (5 bases). Trimming removed 8 bases from V and 2 bases from J, with 16 bases in between. This CDR3 spans 14 amino acids. Germline lookup yields CDR1 SEHNR and CDR2 FQNEAQ (reference sequence).

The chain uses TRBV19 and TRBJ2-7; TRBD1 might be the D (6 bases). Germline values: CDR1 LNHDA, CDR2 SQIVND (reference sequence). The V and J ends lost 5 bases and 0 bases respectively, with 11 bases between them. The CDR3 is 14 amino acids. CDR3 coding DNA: TGTGCCAGTAGTCAGCAGGGGCACTCCTACGAGCAGTACTTC. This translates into CASSQQGHSYEQYF.

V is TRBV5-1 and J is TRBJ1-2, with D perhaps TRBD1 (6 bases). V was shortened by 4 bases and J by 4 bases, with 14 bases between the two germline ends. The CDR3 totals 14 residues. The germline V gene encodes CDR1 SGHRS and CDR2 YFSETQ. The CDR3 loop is CASSAPTGVYGYTF. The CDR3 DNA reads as TGCGCCAGCAGCGCCCCGACAGGAGTCTATGGCTACACCTTC.

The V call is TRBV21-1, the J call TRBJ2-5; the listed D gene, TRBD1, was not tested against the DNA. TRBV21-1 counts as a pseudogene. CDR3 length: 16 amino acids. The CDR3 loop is CASSPRDRGYQETQYF. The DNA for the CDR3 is TGTGCCAGCAGCCCTCGGGACAGGGGGTACCAAGAGACCCAGTACTTC.

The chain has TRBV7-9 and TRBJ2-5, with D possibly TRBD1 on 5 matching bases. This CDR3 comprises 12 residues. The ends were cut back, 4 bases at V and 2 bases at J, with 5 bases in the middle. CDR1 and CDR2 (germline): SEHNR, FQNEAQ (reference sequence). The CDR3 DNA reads TGTGCCAGCAGCTCAGGGCAAGAGACCCAGTACTTC. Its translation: CASSSGQETQYF.

This CDR3 is CASNSGQGWEKLFF. The CDR3 DNA reads TGTGCCAGCAACTCAGGACAGGGATGGGAAAAACTGTTTTTT. V usage is TRBV5-6 and J usage is TRBJ1-4; 8 positions agree with TRBD1. V shed 6 bases, J shed 8 bases, and the junction held 9 bases outside the gene matches. This CDR3 contains 14 residues. Germline loops: CDR1 SGHDT, CDR2 YYEEEE.

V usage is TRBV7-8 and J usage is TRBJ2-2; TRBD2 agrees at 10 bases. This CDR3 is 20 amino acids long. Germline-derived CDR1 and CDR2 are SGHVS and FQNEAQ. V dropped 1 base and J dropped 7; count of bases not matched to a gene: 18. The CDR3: CASSLVERGGVTSRNGELFF. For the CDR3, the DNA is TGTGCCAGCAGCTTAGTAGAGCGGGGGGGCGTCACCTCGAGGAACGGGGAGCTGTTTTTT.

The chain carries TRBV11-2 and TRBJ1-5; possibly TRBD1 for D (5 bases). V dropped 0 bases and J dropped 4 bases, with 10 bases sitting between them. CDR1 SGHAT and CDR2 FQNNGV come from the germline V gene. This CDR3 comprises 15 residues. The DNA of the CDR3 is TGTGCCAGCAGCTTAGATCTGGGGGGGAATCAGCCCCAGCATTTT. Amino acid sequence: CASSLDLGGNQPQHF.

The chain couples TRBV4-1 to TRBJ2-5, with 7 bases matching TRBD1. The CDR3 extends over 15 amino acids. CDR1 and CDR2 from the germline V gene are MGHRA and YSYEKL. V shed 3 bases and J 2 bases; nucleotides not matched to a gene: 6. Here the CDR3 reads CASSQTETGQETQYF. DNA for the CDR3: TGCGCCAGCAGCCAGACCGAGACAGGGCAAGAGACCCAGTACTTC.

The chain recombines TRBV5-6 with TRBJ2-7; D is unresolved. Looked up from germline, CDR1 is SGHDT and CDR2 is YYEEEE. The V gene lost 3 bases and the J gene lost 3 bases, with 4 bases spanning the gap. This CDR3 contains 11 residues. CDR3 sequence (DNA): TGTGCCAGCAGCTCAGACTACGAGCAGTACTTC. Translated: CASSSDYEQYF.

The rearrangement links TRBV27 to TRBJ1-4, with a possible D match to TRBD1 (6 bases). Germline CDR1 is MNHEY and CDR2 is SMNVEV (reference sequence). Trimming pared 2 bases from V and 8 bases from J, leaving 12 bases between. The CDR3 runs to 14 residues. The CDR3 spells CASSLHRGSEKLFF. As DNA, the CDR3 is TGTGCCAGCAGTTTACATAGGGGGAGCGAAAAACTGTTTTTT.

The chain's CDR3 is CASSPSNYGYTF. CDR3 in DNA: TGTGCCAGCAGCCCATCTAACTATGGCTACACCTTC. This chain links TRBV7-9 with TRBJ1-2; D is unresolved. In germline, CDR1 is SEHNR, CDR2 FQNEAQ (reference sequence). There are 12 residues in the CDR3. The V gene lost 5 bases and the J gene lost 0 bases, with 4 bases spanning the gap. Variable domain in full (rest from reference TRBV7-9 and TRBJ1-2): DTGVSQNPRHKITKRGQNVTFRCDPISEHNRLYWYRQTLGQGPEFLTYFQNEAQLEKSRLLSDRFSAERPKGSFSTLEIQRTEQGDSAMYLCASSPSNYGYTFGSGTRLTVV.

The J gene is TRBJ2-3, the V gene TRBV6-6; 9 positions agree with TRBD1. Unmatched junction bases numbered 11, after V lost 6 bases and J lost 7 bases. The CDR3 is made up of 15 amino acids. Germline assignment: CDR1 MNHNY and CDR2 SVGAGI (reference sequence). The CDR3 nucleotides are TGTGCCAGCAGCCCAACAGGGGGCCGCCCGAATACGCAGTATTTT. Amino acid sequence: CASSPTGGRPNTQYF.

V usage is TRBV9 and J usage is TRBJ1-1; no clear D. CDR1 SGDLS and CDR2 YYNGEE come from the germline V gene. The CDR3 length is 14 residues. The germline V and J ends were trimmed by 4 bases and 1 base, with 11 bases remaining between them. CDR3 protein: CASSPGRENTEAFF. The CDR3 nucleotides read TGTGCCAGCAGCCCCGGACGGGAGAACACTGAAGCTTTCTTT.

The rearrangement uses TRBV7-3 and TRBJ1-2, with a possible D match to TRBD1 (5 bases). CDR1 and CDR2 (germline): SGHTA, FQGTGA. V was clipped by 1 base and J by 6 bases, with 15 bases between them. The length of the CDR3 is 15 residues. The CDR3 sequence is CASSLSGGASDGYTF. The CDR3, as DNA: TGTGCCAGCAGCTTAAGTGGAGGGGCCTCTGATGGCTACACCTTC. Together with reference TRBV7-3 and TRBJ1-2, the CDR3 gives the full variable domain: GAGVSQTPSNKVTEKGKYVELRCDPISGHTALYWYRQSLGQGPEFLIYFQGTGAADDSGLPNDRFFAVRPEGSVSTLKIQRTERGDSAVYLCASSLSGGASDGYTFGSGTRLTVV.

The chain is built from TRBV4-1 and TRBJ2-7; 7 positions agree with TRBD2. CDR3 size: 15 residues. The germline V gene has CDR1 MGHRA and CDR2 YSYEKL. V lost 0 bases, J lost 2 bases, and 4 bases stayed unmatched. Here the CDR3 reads CASSQDPGGAYEQYF. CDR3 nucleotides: TGCGCCAGCAGCCAAGATCCGGGGGGAGCCTACGAGCAGTACTTC.